These 16 T cell receptor beta chains were sequenced from one sample in a study of beta chain features in type 1 diabetes. Reverse transcription of all isolated RNA meant that expressed TCRB transcripts were sequenced. Data came from immunoSEQ multiplex PCR; TCRdb stores just in-frame clones and leaves some out. The table includes some 360,000 clones, 20% detected once. The sample was naive CD4+ T cells from blood. The receptors here all came from a young woman in good health.

The sample holds a few counts of this clone. This chain connects TRBV4-3 to TRBJ1-2, with D perhaps matching TRBD1 (5 bases). CDR1 and CDR2 (germline): LGHNA, YSLEER. This CDR3 spans 15 amino acids. Trimming cost V 0 bases and J 7 bases, with 15 bases left between them. The CDR3 bases are TGCGCCAGCAGCCAAGAACCCAGGGAAGTGGGTGGCTACACCTTC. This sequence encodes CASSQEPREVGGYTF.

The V call is TRBV7-2, the J call TRBJ1-1; D is unclear. Germline CDR1 SGHTA, CDR2 FQGNSA. This CDR3 comprises 13 residues. Trimming cost V 4 bases and J 5 bases, with 11 bases left between them. In DNA form, the CDR3 reads TGTGCCAGCAGCTCATACGAGAGGACTGAAGCTTTCTTT. Its translation: CASSSYERTEAFF. Variable domain in full (rest from reference TRBV7-2 and TRBJ1-1): GAGVSQSPSNKVTEKGKDVELRCDPISGHTALYWYRQSLGQGLEFLIYFQGNSAPDKSGLPSDRFSAERTGGSVSTLTIQRTQQEDSAVYLCASSSYERTEAFFGQGTRLTVV.

There are a few counts of this clone. The chain employs TRBV29-1 and TRBJ1-2; no clear D gene. This CDR3 contains 12 residues. The germline V and J ends were trimmed by 7 bases and 5 bases, with 14 bases remaining between them. CDR1 and CDR2 from the germline V gene are SQVTM and ANQGSEA. This chain's CDR3 is CSAAGSGYGYTF. The CDR3 DNA is TGCAGCGCCGCTGGCAGCGGATATGGCTACACCTTC.

V and J are TRBV4-1 and TRBJ2-1; 11 nucleotides agree with TRBD2. Trimming cost V 3 bases and J 2 bases; bases outside gene matches: 6. Germline V gives CDR1 MGHRA, CDR2 YSYEKL. The CDR3 is 17 residues long. The CDR3 region is CASSQSSGRSPYNEQFF. The CDR3 DNA reads as TGCGCCAGCAGCCAGTCTAGCGGGAGGTCTCCCTACAATGAGCAGTTCTTC.

There are a few counts of this clone. J is TRBJ1-3 and V is TRBV18; TRBD1 agrees at 7 bases. The germline CDR1 and CDR2 sequences are KGHSH and LQKENI. With 3 bases clipped from V and 3 bases from J, the junction kept 5 bases outside the gene matches. The CDR3 contains 15 residues. The CDR3 nucleotides are TGTGCCAGCTCACCGACAGGGAGTCGTGGAAACACCATATATTTT. Amino acid sequence: CASSPTGSRGNTIYF.

This clone was seen more than once but under ten times. The genes are TRBV21-1 and TRBJ2-1; the table gives TRBD1 as D, unverified against the DNA. TRBV21-1 is classified as a pseudogene. The CDR3 extends over 15 amino acids. CDR3 loop: CASSVTGGYYNEQFF. The CDR3, as DNA: TGTGCCAGCAGCGTAACAGGCGGCTACTACAATGAGCAGTTCTTC.

This sequence joins TRBV6-6 and TRBJ1-3, with no clear D. The V end lost 2 bases, the J end lost 8 bases, and 16 bases lay between the germline ends. Germline values: CDR1 MNHNY, CDR2 SVGAGI (reference sequence). The CDR3 covers 15 residues. CDR3 bases: TGTGCCAGCAGTTACCGTTACTTTTCTCGGGACACCATATATTTT. This translates into CASSYRYFSRDTIYF.

The V call is TRBV5-6, the J call TRBJ2-5, with 7 nucleotides matching TRBD2. Trimming removed 6 bases from V and 5 bases from J; junction bases left unmatched: 7. Per germline, CDR1 SGHDT and CDR2 YYEEEE. This CDR3 contains 13 residues. CDR3 coding DNA: TGTGCCAGCACCTCGGGAGGAAGGGAGACCCAGTACTTC. It codes for CASTSGGRETQYF.

The rearrangement links TRBV13 to TRBJ1-1, with 8 bases matching TRBD1. The CDR3 sequence is 15 residues long. Germline trimming cut 5 bases from V and 9 bases from J; bases unmatched to any gene: 14. The germline CDR1 and CDR2 sequences are PRHDT and FYEKMQ (reference sequence). This CDR3 reads CASSPTRQGTVKAFF. DNA for the CDR3: TGTGCCAGCAGCCCAACAAGACAGGGGACGGTTAAAGCTTTCTTT.

This clone was seen a few times. The CDR3 sequence: CASRRTGENYGYTF. The DNA of the CDR3 is TGTGCCAGCAGGCGGACAGGAGAGAACTATGGCTACACCTTC. This sequence joins TRBV2 and TRBJ1-2, with 7 bases aligning to TRBD1. Losses at the gene ends were 6 bases for V and 2 bases for J; bases not matched to a gene: 6. Per germline, CDR1 SNHLY and CDR2 FYNNEI. The CDR3 has 14 amino acids.

In this sample, this clone turned up a few times. V usage is TRBV11-3 and J usage is TRBJ2-5; D call uncertain. The CDR3 covers 11 residues. The ends were cut back, 4 bases at V and 4 bases at J, with 4 bases in the middle. The germline gives CDR1 SGHNT, CDR2 YENEEA. The CDR3 protein is CASSSRETQYF. The CDR3 DNA follows: TGTGCCAGCAGCTCCCGAGAGACCCAGTACTTC.

This clone was seen a handful of times. The chain employs TRBV9 and TRBJ2-3; 12 bases line up with TRBD2. Germline V gene lookup returns CDR1 SGDLS and CDR2 YYNGEE. The CDR3 consists of 17 residues. Trimming took 0 bases from V and 5 from J; bases not matched to a gene: 7. The CDR3 sequence: CASSVGLAGGPGDTQYF. The CDR3, as DNA: TGTGCCAGCAGCGTAGGTCTAGCGGGGGGGCCAGGAGATACGCAGTATTTT.

The chain has TRBV4-1 and TRBJ2-7; TRBD1 matches at 7 bases. The V and J ends lost 1 base and 2 bases, in that order; junction bases with no gene match: 5. Germline values: CDR1 MGHRA, CDR2 YSYEKL. The CDR3 has 15 residues. The CDR3 protein is CASSQGRGPTYEQYF. CDR3 coding DNA: TGCGCCAGCAGCCAAGGAAGGGGGCCTACCTACGAGCAGTACTTC.

This clone was counted only a few times. The chain joins TRBV30 to TRBJ1-1, with 7 bases lining up with TRBD1. V lost 3 bases, J lost 5 bases, and 6 bases stayed unmatched. This CDR3 is built from 13 residues. Germline loops: CDR1 GTSNPN, CDR2 SVGIG (reference sequence). CDR3 amino acids: CAWRKGARTEAFF. CDR3 bases: TGTGCCTGGAGGAAGGGGGCGCGGACTGAAGCTTTCTTT.

V is TRBV25-1 and J is TRBJ1-1; 8 positions match TRBD1. Germline loops: CDR1 MGHDK, CDR2 SYGVNS. The CDR3 totals 13 residues. V shed 3 bases, J shed 5 bases, and the junction held 2 bases outside the gene matches. CDR3 in amino acids: CASSETGDTEAFF. CDR3 DNA sequence: TGTGCCAGCAGTGAGACAGGGGATACTGAAGCTTTCTTT.

This clone has just a few counts. This chain uses TRBV28 with TRBJ2-3; 8 nucleotides align to TRBD2. After removal of 6 bases from V and 4 bases from J, the junction contained 6 bases not matched to a gene. Germline CDR1 reads MDHEN; CDR2 reads SYDVKM. The CDR3 extends over 14 amino acids. The CDR3 here is CASRVAGTPDTQYF. In DNA form, the CDR3 reads TGTGCCAGCAGAGTAGCGGGAACCCCAGATACGCAGTATTTT. Looking up the rest from reference TRBV28 and TRBJ2-3 gives the full variable domain: DVKVTQSSRYLVKRTGEKVFLECVQDMDHENMFWYRQDPGLGLRLIYFSYDVKMKEKGDIPEGYSVSREKKERFSLILESASTNQTSMYLCASRVAGTPDTQYFGPGTRLTVL.